One sample yielded the 25 T cell receptor beta chains listed below, sequenced in a study of tumor-infiltrating lymphocytes in primary liver carcinoma. Constant-region priming of around 530 ng total RNA yielded TCR beta cDNA. ARM-PCR was slightly modified, and three nested multiplex PCR rounds with it gave rise to the TCR beta libraries. Two initial PCR rounds of about 11 cycles each paired TRBV1-TRBV30 forward primers with a C-beta reverse primer. MiXCR, applied by TCRdb to the multiplex PCR reads, yields one record per CDR3 protein. The table lists 310,000 or so distinct CDR3 sequences, roughly three fifths of them singletons. Unsorted whole blood served as the source of blood RNA, and germline DNA was extracted as well. Sequencing was carried out using peripheral blood. Every receptor here comes from a woman aged 25-40 years with primary liver carcinoma and hepatitis B virus infection.

This clonotype was detected ten times or more. This chain joins TRBV5-5 and TRBJ2-4; 7 bases are a match to TRBD2. Per the germline V gene, CDR1 is SGHKS and CDR2 is YYEKEE (reference sequence). The V segment lost 2 bases and the J segment 8 bases; nucleotides outside the gene matches: 16. The CDR3 spans 17 residues. The CDR3 DNA is TGTGCCAGCAGCTTAGTAGGAATGAGGGAGGGGTCGGACATTCAGTACTTC. Encoded protein: CASSLVGMREGSDIQYF.

The chain joins TRBV6-5 to TRBJ1-5; 8 nucleotides match TRBD1. CDR3 length equals 20 residues. V lost 6 bases to trimming and J lost 0 bases; unmatched junction nucleotides: 19. Per germline, CDR1 MNHEY and CDR2 SVGAGI. CDR3 nucleotide sequence: TGTGCCAGCAGCCGACGCCCCAAGACAGGGGATGTATATAGCAATCAGCCCCAGCATTTT. This sequence encodes CASSRRPKTGDVYSNQPQHF.

On this clonotype itself: A single base separates this from a much larger clone, so it may be a read error. V usage is TRBV6-5 and J usage is TRBJ2-1; no firm D call. Germline loops: CDR1 MNHEY, CDR2 SVGAGI. The CDR3 sequence is 15 residues long. CDR3 bases: TGTGCCAACAGTCCTAGGGCCAGCTCCTACAATGAGCAGTTCTTC. Protein: CANSPRASSYNEQFF.

This clonotype was found a few times. The chain carries TRBV7-9 and TRBJ2-7; D possibly corresponds to TRBD1 (6 bases). In germline, CDR1 is SEHNR, CDR2 FQNEAQ (reference sequence). The CDR3 contains 16 residues. V dropped 3 bases and J dropped 3 bases, with 18 bases sitting between them. The CDR3 loop reads CASSFTMGALDYEQYF. Here the CDR3 DNA reads TGTGCCAGCAGCTTCACGATGGGGGCACTAGACTACGAGCAGTACTTC. The whole variable domain, filled in from reference TRBV7-9 and TRBJ2-7, reads DTGVSQNPRHKITKRGQNVTFRCDPISEHNRLYWYRQTLGQGPEFLTYFQNEAQLEKSRLLSDRFSAERPKGSFSTLEIQRTEQGDSAMYLCASSFTMGALDYEQYFGPGTRLTVT.

Here the CDR3 reads CASSPPPYNEQFF. The CDR3 DNA reads TGTGCCAGCAGCCCACCCCCGTACAATGAGCAGTTCTTC. The J gene is TRBJ2-1, the V gene TRBV5-6; D not certain. Trimming took off 4 bases at V and 4 bases at J, with 9 bases between the two ends. Germline loops: CDR1 SGHDT, CDR2 YYEEEE. The length of the CDR3 is 13 residues.

In regard to this clonotype: Compared with germline, one end of the junction differs, possibly owing to a read error. The chain employs TRBV19 and TRBJ1-5, with TRBD1 matching over 7 bases. Germline lookup yields CDR1 LNHDA and CDR2 SQIVND (reference sequence). The CDR3 length is 16 residues. This CDR3 is CASSIQGGGGNHPQHF. The CDR3 DNA reads as TGTGCCAGTAGTATCCAGGGGGGAGGGGGCAATCATCCCCAGCATTTT.

This clonotype was detected only a few times. V gene TRBV7-8 combines with J gene TRBJ1-5; unclear D gene. Germline V gives CDR1 SGHVS, CDR2 FQNEAQ. There are 14 residues in the CDR3. The germline V and J ends were trimmed by 1 base and 0 bases, with 4 bases remaining between them. CDR3: CASSLVRSNQPQHF. The CDR3 DNA sequence: TGTGCCAGCAGCTTAGTTCGTAGCAATCAGCCCCAGCATTTT. The full variable domain, completed using reference TRBV7-8 and TRBJ1-5, is GAGVSQSPRYKVAKRGQDVALRCDPISGHVSLFWYQQALGQGPEFLTYFQNEAQLDKSGLPSDRFFAERPEGSVSTLKIQRTQQEDSAVYLCASSLVRSNQPQHFGDGTRLSIL.

Of note for this clonotype: A junction end diverges from the germline sequence, so it may reflect a read error. The chain is built from TRBV11-1 and TRBJ2-1; D ambiguous. Germline CDR1 SGHAT, CDR2 FQDESV (reference sequence). The CDR3 covers 14 residues. The CDR3: CASGLSAVYYEQFF. The CDR3, as DNA: TGTGCCAGCGGCTTAAGTGCAGTTTACTATGAGCAGTTCTTC. The whole variable domain, remainder taken from reference TRBV11-1 and TRBJ2-1, is EAEVAQSPRYKITEKSQAVAFWCDPISGHATLYWYRQILGQGPELLVQFQDESVVDDSQLPKDRFSAERLKGVDSTLKIQPAELGDSAMYLCASGLSAVYYEQFFGPGTRLTVL.

This clonotype appeared once. This may stem from a read error, because a much larger clone lies one nucleotide away. The V call is TRBV4-3, the J call TRBJ2-3; TRBD2 agrees at 10 bases. This CDR3 has 15 amino acids. Germline CDR1 is LGHNA and CDR2 is YSLEER. Losses at the gene ends were 2 bases for V and 8 bases for J; bases not matched to a gene: 7. Here the CDR3 DNA reads TGCGCCAGCAGCCAATTAGCGGGAGGTGAAGCTACGCAGTATTTT. It translates to CASSQLAGGEATQYF.

This clonotype was found a few times. The chain uses TRBV29-1 and TRBJ1-1, with TRBD1 identical over 8 bases. The CDR3 extends over 12 amino acids. Germline CDR1 SQVTM, CDR2 ANQGSEA. The junction had 5 bases not matched to a gene; V was cut back by 7 bases and J by 4 bases. The CDR3 reads CSGTTGGTEAFF. Written as DNA, the CDR3 is TGCAGCGGTACCACAGGGGGCACTGAAGCTTTCTTT.

The gene calls are TRBV29-1 and TRBJ2-2, with 10 bases identical to TRBD2. V gave up 4 bases and J gave up 3 bases; unmatched junction bases: 2. This CDR3 region has 14 residues. CDR1 is SQVTM, CDR2 ANQGSEA, per germline. In DNA form, the CDR3 reads TGCAGCGTTGCGCTAGCGGGGGACACCGGGGAGCTGTTTTTT. This codes for CSVALAGDTGELFF.

In the case of this clonotype: A much larger clone sits a single nucleotide away, making a read error possible. This is likely a read error, given that the CDR3 carries no conserved phenylalanine or tryptophan at its end. The chain links TRBV6-1 to TRBJ1-5; D is unclear. This CDR3 contains 14 residues. Germline lookup yields CDR1 MNHNS and CDR2 SASEGT. With 3 bases removed from V and 5 bases from J, the gap between germline ends came to 11 bases. The CDR3 here is CASSDREGYQPQHS. In DNA, the CDR3 is TGTGCCAGCAGTGATCGTGAAGGGTATCAGCCCCAGCATTCT.

In its sample, this clonotype was seen once. The genes are TRBV4-3 and TRBJ1-3; tentatively, D is TRBD1 (5 bases). V lost 1 base and J 4 bases, leaving 17 bases between the germline ends. Per the germline V gene, CDR1 is LGHNA and CDR2 is YSLEER. The CDR3 is made up of 17 amino acids. The CDR3 protein is CASSQGDPGRPGNTIYF. The CDR3 DNA reads as TGCGCCAGCAGCCAAGGGGACCCTGGCCGACCCGGAAACACCATATATTTT.

Details on this clonotype: Since a much larger clone is just one base distant, this may be a read error. This sequence joins TRBV4-2 and TRBJ2-7, with D perhaps matching TRBD1 or TRBD2 (5 bases each). Germline V gives CDR1 LGHNA, CDR2 YNFKEQ. The CDR3 extends over 14 amino acids. The CDR3 loop reads CANSQEGRFAEQYF. The CDR3 bases are TGTGCCAACAGCCAAGAGGGACGTTTCGCCGAGCAGTACTTC.

This clonotype was detected ten times or more. CDR3 sequence: CASTRGTGETQYF. CDR3 DNA sequence: TGTGCCAGCACACGGGGAACAGGGGAGACCCAGTACTTC. The chain joins TRBV11-1 to TRBJ2-5, with D maybe TRBD1 (6 bases). V was cut by 7 bases and J by 5 bases, with 14 bases left in between. The CDR3 has 13 amino acids. Germline values: CDR1 SGHAT, CDR2 FQDESV (reference sequence).

This clonotype was observed many times. The chain joins TRBV6-6 to TRBJ2-2, with D tentatively TRBD2 (6 bases). Germline V gene lookup returns CDR1 MNHNY and CDR2 SVGAGI (reference sequence). The CDR3 covers 14 residues. V lost 6 bases and J 2 bases, leaving 10 bases between the germline ends. The CDR3 loop reads CASRSGSNTGELFF. The CDR3 DNA sequence: TGTGCCAGCAGGAGCGGGTCTAACACCGGGGAGCTGTTTTTT.

The chain links TRBV12-3 or TRBV12-4 to TRBJ1-2; D not certain. The CDR3 has 13 amino acids. The germline V and J ends were trimmed by 3 bases and 8 bases, with 13 bases remaining between them. CDR3 bases: TGTGCCAGCAGTTTCCGGTGGGCGGGGGGCTACACCTTC. Translation: CASSFRWAGGYTF.

The table lists this clonotype with many counts. The rearrangement joins TRBV5-6 to TRBJ1-5; D gene uncertain. The CDR3 covers 14 residues. Between the trimmed V and J ends, which lost 4 bases and 1 base, there was a span of 9 bases. Germline V CDR1 and CDR2: SGHDT, YYEEEE. The DNA of the CDR3 is TGTGCCAGCAGCATTGGTGGCAGCAATCAGCCCCAGCATTTT. This encodes CASSIGGSNQPQHF.

In the case of this clonotype: One end of the junction does not line up with germline, which may come from a read error. The chain joins TRBV11-2 to TRBJ2-6, with TRBD2 matching 12 bases. The CDR3 spans 17 residues. CDR1 and CDR2 from the germline V gene are SGHAT and FQNNGV. The CDR3 spells CASSSSGRDGGVNVLTF. CDR3 in DNA: TGTGCCAGCAGCTCTAGCGGGAGGGACGGTGGGGTCAACGTCCTGACTTTC.

For this clonotype: This sequence may be a read error, since a much larger clone differs from it by one base. The V gene is TRBV29-1, the J gene TRBJ2-7; TRBD1 aligns across 8 bases. This CDR3 is 14 amino acids long. Germline CDR1 and CDR2: SQVTM and ANQGSEA. The CDR3 protein is CSAEGWTGTYEQYF. CDR3 DNA sequence: TGCAGCGCTGAAGGGTGGACAGGGACCTACGAGCAGTACTTC.

This clonotype showed up many times. V and J are TRBV29-1 and TRBJ2-3; no reliable D call. Trimming left V 5 bases short and J 6 bases short, with 12 bases between. CDR3 length: 12 amino acids. The germline CDR1 and CDR2 sequences are SQVTM and ANQGSEA. The CDR3 region is CSVNALPDTQYF. The CDR3 DNA follows: TGCAGCGTTAACGCGCTCCCGGATACGCAGTATTTT.

In its sample, this clonotype was seen once. The germline gene is not matched at one end of the junction; a read error may be the cause. V and J are TRBV29-1 and TRBJ2-1, with D unclear. The germline CDR1 and CDR2 sequences are SQVTM and ANQGSEA. The CDR3 runs 12 residues. The CDR3 DNA reads TGCAGCGTTGAAGATGGGTTGAATGAGCGGTTCTTC. Translating it yields CSVEDGLNERFF.

This chain uses TRBV7-9 with TRBJ1-2; unclear D gene. CDR1 SEHNR and CDR2 FQNEAQ come from the germline V gene (reference sequence). V was clipped by 5 bases and J by 3 bases, with 10 bases between them. The CDR3 totals 13 residues. CDR3 nucleotides: TGTGCCAGCAGCGGTCGGGTCGACTATGGCTACACCTTC. It translates to CASSGRVDYGYTF. The whole variable domain, filled in from reference TRBV7-9 and TRBJ1-2, reads DTGVSQNPRHKITKRGQNVTFRCDPISEHNRLYWYRQTLGQGPEFLTYFQNEAQLEKSRLLSDRFSAERPKGSFSTLEIQRTEQGDSAMYLCASSGRVDYGYTFGSGTRLTVV.

As regards this clonotype: A much larger clone is a single base away; this may be a read error. The CDR3 region is CASSIQGGPNKQYF. CDR3 bases: TGTGCCAGCAGCATCCAGGGTGGGCCCAACAAGCAGTACTTC. This rearrangement joins TRBV6-5 to TRBJ2-7, with D possibly matching TRBD1 (5 bases). V was trimmed by 6 bases and J by 8 bases, leaving 20 bases between them. The germline gives CDR1 MNHEY, CDR2 SVGAGI. CDR3 length: 14 residues.

This clonotype was seen only once. The rearrangement uses TRBV11-2 and TRBJ2-1; TRBD2 aligns across 7 bases. V lost 7 bases and J lost 2; bases outside the gene matches: 11. CDR1 and CDR2 (germline): SGHAT, FQNNGV. The CDR3 covers 16 residues. The CDR3 region is CASTFYGGSPYNEQFF. CDR3 nucleotides: TGTGCCAGCACCTTTTATGGCGGGAGCCCCTACAATGAGCAGTTCTTC. The full variable domain, rest sourced from reference TRBV11-2 and TRBJ2-1, is EAGVAQSPRYKIIEKRQSVAFWCNPISGHATLYWYQQILGQGPKLLIQFQNNGVVDDSQLPKDRFSAERLKGVDSTLKIQPAKLEDSAVYLCASTFYGGSPYNEQFFGPGTRLTVL.